These T cell receptor beta chains were read from a single sample in a study. TCRdb re-called the 5' RACE reads with MiXCR, one entry per CDR3 protein. The sample includes about 40,000 distinct CDR3 sequences, approximately 22% of them seen just once. The sequenced material came from Tregs sorted from blood. The receptors originated from a female donor with breast cancer. CDR3s include the opening cysteine and the closing phenylalanine or tryptophan. A D gene is named only where the DNA matches it firmly. The size of a clone is reported for some rows only, either as once, few or many, or as a class for expanded clones.

d_gene	v_gene	j_gene	abundance	CDR3aa	CDR3nt
.	TRBV15	TRBJ2-1	.	CATSRARSNEQSF	TGTGCCACCAGCAGAGCGAGGAGCAATGAGCAGTCCTTC
TRBD2	TRBV20-1	TRBJ2-1	many	CSARDYRTSGHSYNEQFF	TGCAGTGCTAGAGATTACAGGACTAGCGGGCACTCCTACAATGAGCAGTTCTTC
.	TRBV6-1	TRBJ1-2	once	CASRDRLITGYTF	TGTGCCAGCAGGGACAGACTTATAACAGGCTACACCTTC
.	TRBV27	TRBJ1-5	.	CASSPDAGASNQPQHF	TGTGCCAGCAGTCCCGATGCGGGAGCTAGCAATCAGCCCCAGCATTTT
.	TRBV10-3	TRBJ2-3	.	CAIRSTDTQYF	TGTGCCATCCGGAGCACAGATACGCAGTATTTT
.	TRBV6-5	TRBJ2-7	medium-sized	CASSSDRSYEQYF	TGTGCCAGCAGTTCCGACAGGTCCTACGAGCAGTACTTC
.	TRBV6-1	TRBJ2-1	many	CASRDWNNEQFF	TGTGCCAGCAGGGACTGGAACAATGAGCAGTTCTTC
.	TRBV4-2	TRBJ1-4	few	CASSQVTGDFNEKLFF	TGTGCCAGCAGCCAAGTGACAGGCGATTTTAATGAAAAACTGTTTTTT
.	TRBV6-5	TRBJ1-1	few	CASSYNANTEAFF	TGTGCCAGCAGTTACAACGCGAACACTGAAGCTTTCTTT
.	TRBV4-3	TRBJ2-1	.	CASSPAGMAYNEQFF	TGCGCCAGCAGCCCGGCAGGGATGGCCTACAATGAGCAGTTCTTC
TRBD1	TRBV25-1	TRBJ2-7	.	CASRGQTYEQYF	TGTGCCAGCAGGGGACAGACCTACGAGCAGTACTTC
TRBD2	TRBV6-5	TRBJ2-3	many	CASSYSYLAGPDTQYF	TGTGCCAGCAGTTACTCCTATCTAGCGGGGCCAGATACGCAGTATTTT
.	TRBV4-3	TRBJ2-3	many	CASSQDAAASADTQYF	TGCGCCAGCAGCCAAGATGCGGCAGCTTCAGCAGATACGCAGTATTTT
.	TRBV5-5	TRBJ2-1	.	CASSPPLPGEYNEQFF	TGTGCCAGCAGCCCTCCCCTACCGGGAGAGTACAATGAGCAGTTCTTC
TRBD1	TRBV24-1	TRBJ1-5	many	CATSEAGTGVFQPQHF	TGTGCCACCAGTGAGGCCGGGACAGGGGTTTTTCAGCCCCAGCATTTT